This T cell receptor (beta chain) originates from a study of cytomegalovirus exposure and HLA in healthy donors (dated by TCRdb to about 2017). For the study in its entirety: An earlier analysis of some 500 of the donors reported approximately 290 Gb of sequence data and approximately 110 million unique TCR beta sequences from 150 million to 200 million T cells. An early release that covered several hundred HLA-typed donors contained about 300 gigabases of sequencing data and about 84 million unique TCR sequences. Of the 398 genotyped donors, approximately 82% fell in the genetic ancestry cluster associated with self-reported Caucasian donors. The aim of the study was to test whether cataloging public T cell receptors could identify signatures of past pathogen exposure. The T cell repertoires of 666 subjects were profiled by immunosequencing and related to cytomegalovirus serostatus. A separate validation cohort of over a hundred different subjects was used in addition to the approximately 700-subject first cohort. To predict cytomegalovirus infection status, the study brought together high-throughput TCR immunosequencing, statistical association of individual TCRs with disease status, and machine learning. To study patterns of TCR occurrence, a later analysis re-analyzed previously published TCR beta repertoires from 600 to 750 donors and added high-resolution HLA genotyping. In the later analysis, no new phenotypic data were used to find candidate immune exposures; instead, reliance was placed on TCR beta sequences and their occurrence across donors. An earlier analysis of some 500 of the donors applied high-throughput TCR beta sequencing to assess whether each TCR beta V gene segment acted as functional or pseudogenic. Alongside the repertoire data, information on donor age, sex, ethnicity and CMV serostatus was compiled. Genome-wide SNP genotypes for about 65% of the roughly 670 donors were used in a later genetic analysis, which treated that subset as a discovery cohort. Every discovery cohort repertoire had been produced on one sequencing platform. HLA typing included class I and class II loci at four-digit resolution. The number of typed donors differed by locus: about 620-630 for A, B, C, DRB1 and DQB1; some 500 for DQA1; about 600 for DPA1; and about 470 for DPB1. About five DR-DQ haplotypes were treated as single units for association and clustering because of strong linkage in the cohort. On average, 235,054 unique TCR beta nucleotide sequences were sequenced per donor among roughly 430 genotyped donors of the cohort, with about 19% of those sequences being non-productive.

Libraries were made using the immunoSEQ multiplex PCR assay. A mixture of 60 forward primers for TCR Vbeta segments and 13 reverse primers for TCR Jbeta segments was used in the multiplex PCR. The CDR3 region of rearranged TCR beta genes was amplified from genomic DNA with a multiplex PCR assay. The amplified TCR beta libraries were sequenced on the Illumina HiSeq System as 87-base-pair reads. The source study handled its data this way. A later analysis counted approximately 76 million unique TCR beta chains across the 500 to 850 repertoires, and 10 million to 11 million of these chains were shared by at least two donors. Raw reads were error-corrected and collapsed into unique sequences with a nearest-neighbor algorithm that merged closely related sequences to remove PCR and sequencing errors. V, D and J gene segments were assigned by aligning CDR3 sequences to IMGT reference sequences. Each retained sequence needed at least a six-nucleotide match to both a V gene segment and a J gene segment. Rearrangements were classified as productive when the CDR3 lacked stop codons and remained in frame with V and J, and all other rearrangements were classified as non-productive. Following IMGT convention, CDR3 was defined as the stretch from the second conserved V-encoded cysteine to the conserved J-encoded phenylalanine. Sequences without an unambiguous match to a single V gene segment were excluded from the earlier analysis of 450 to 750 of the donors. An earlier analysis of 550 to 650 of the donors classified V segments as functional when productive rearrangements were above 56.7% and as segregating when the standard deviation between donors was above 5%. A statistical classification framework was developed to diagnose cytomegalovirus status using the catalog of TCR beta chain sequences. In a later analysis, TCR nucleotide sequences were compared against IMGT/GENE-DB human TR gene sequences so that V and J genes could be assigned. Using the TCRdist pipeline, a later analysis assigned CDR3 sequences along with most-parsimonious VDJ recombination scenarios. In a later analysis, each TCR beta chain was defined by its CDR3 amino acid sequence together with its V-gene family, and reads lacking a unique V-gene family were excluded. In a later analysis, several hundred highly shared, low-generation-probability nucleotide sequences were removed to address suspected cross-contamination and a sequencing artifact. In a later analysis, a clonal expansion index for each public chain was calculated from normalized within-repertoire ranks of inferred template counts. In a later analysis, generation probabilities were computed with a VDJ recombination model fitted to out-of-frame rearrangements, and the resulting probabilities were checked against IGoR. In a later analysis, TCR-TCR, TCR-HLA and TCR-CMV co-occurrence was scored with hypergeometric tests, and a repertoire-size bias correction was applied to TCR pairs. In a later analysis, false discovery rates were estimated by permuting HLA or CMV assignments 20 times. In a later analysis, co-occurring TCRs were grouped using DBSCAN, and TCRdist sequence similarity was added for clustering within HLA-allele-positive subsets. Repertoires with fewer than 30,000 or more than 120,000 public chains, plus five repertoires with anomalous nucleotide sharing, were excluded from co-occurrence clustering. TCRdb mirrors the immuneACCESS table, restricted to in-frame sequences. Some clones are absent from its copies; in checked studies, under half trace to an unresolved V gene, and the reason for the others is unknown. The DNA was the basis for D and trimming; V, J and clone size are from that table. This sample gives 160,000 or so clones in total; around 77% of them show up just once. The top ten constitute 2% to 2.5% of the sample.

What the work shows at the level of the full study, not this receptor alone: Immune exposure information for the cohort was limited to CMV serostatus. The cohort was sequenced for TCR beta chains only, and without alpha or paired-chain data the features that could be detected were limited. In an earlier analysis of roughly 560 of the donors, most TCR beta V segments were observed in productive rearrangements about 90% or about 30% of the time, broadly matching IMGT annotations. Because counts were too low, roughly 16 rarely observed V segments, including chromosome 9 orphons, were excluded from the earlier analysis of about 500 of the donors. A later analysis found that most CMV-associated TCR beta chains appeared HLA-restricted, with HLA associations seemingly driven largely by CMV exposure. In a later analysis, the rate of TCR association differed among HLA loci, with DRB1 alleles having the most associated TCRs and HLA-C alleles having the fewest. When HLA alleles, especially DR and DQ, strongly co-occurred, attributing TCR associations to individual alleles was difficult. Roughly uniform sequencing depth across donors was assumed in presence/absence analyses, although this assumption may not hold. A later analysis associated about 17,000 TCR beta sequences with specific HLA alleles at a false discovery rate of 0.05. Across donors, most TCR sequences were observed very rarely, whereas some public TCRs were present in many individuals. The authors suggested that the approach could potentially be generalized to other disease states and immunological phenotypes. The classifier was reported to diagnose cytomegalovirus status with high specificity and sensitivity in both the original and validation cohorts. Because HLA typing was unavailable for some donors at each locus, only the typed subset was used in association tests. Three of the identified cytomegalovirus-associated TCR beta chains were confirmed in vitro to be specific for cytomegalovirus antigens. A later genetic analysis reported fewer N-insertions in productive TCRs among donors in an Asian-associated ancestry cluster than the approximately 670-donor mean. In the study, 150 to 200 TCR beta chains were listed as associated with cytomegalovirus. Compared with equally common non-associated chains, HLA-associated TCR beta chains in a later analysis were more clonally expanded and had lower generation probabilities. A cluster of highly shared sequence variants was judged likely to be a technical artifact of the sequencing pipeline. Linkage disequilibrium might explain the correlated functional status among segregating V segments, but an unknown experimental factor could not be ruled out. In a later genetic analysis, a missense DCLRE1C variant was associated with V-gene and J-gene trimming of TCR beta chains, and the association was replicated in an independent cohort. A further reported finding was that TCR beta sequences accurately predicted the HLA-A and HLA-B alleles for most subjects in the first cohort. Several of the top co-occurrence clusters appeared to be linked to parvovirus B19, influenza, CMV and Epstein-Barr virus, according to a later analysis. Some IMGT-functional V segments, including TRBV6-2 and TRBV6-3, could not be told apart with the 87-base-pair reads, so those segments were excluded.

Notes on this clone: Its antigen specificity is not known. No qualities accompany the bases; no much larger clone lies one base away.

The cohort comprised fewer than 700 healthy bone marrow donors. At the time of sampling, every cohort member was nominally healthy, though immune exposures that went unrecorded were likely present. The donor tested CMV seronegative, placing the donor among the 350 or so seronegative members of the cohort. Every donor gave a peripheral blood sample, and the peripheral blood mononuclear cells from that sample were used for TCR beta sequencing. The Qiagen DNeasy Blood Extraction Kit was used to extract genomic DNA from the blood cell samples. Its CDR3 holds 12 amino acids, cysteine through phenylalanine. CDR3 DNA only is kept here, 36 bases in frame from base 1. The germline V gene supplies CDR1 SQVTM and CDR2 ANQGSEA. At the junction V is shortened by 5 bases and J by 3 bases; bases outside the gene matches: 2.

The sequenced material came from PBMCs. The receptor chain draws on TRBV29-1 and TRBJ2-7; 9 central nucleotides agree with TRBD1. The sequence was collected from a man between 60 and 75 years old in good health and CMV-seronegative. Read as DNA, the sequence is TGCAGCGTTACGGGACAGGGCTACGAGCAGTACTTC. Translated, this gives CSVTGQGYEQYF.